Below are 27 T cell receptor beta chains sequenced from a single sample in a study of neurological immune-mediated disorders. TCRdb used MiXCR to reprocess the 5' RACE reads, holding one entry per CDR3 protein. The top ten clones hold less than 2% of a sample with roughly 62,000 distinct CDR3 sequences, about an eighth of them seen once. The sample was PBMCs. The receptors were gathered from a man aged 60 to 75 in good health.

This clonotype was recorded at least ten times. V gene TRBV6-5 combines with J gene TRBJ1-2; unclear D gene. This CDR3 comprises 16 residues. CDR1 and CDR2 (germline): MNHEY, SVGAGI. V was shortened by 0 bases and J by 0 bases, with 11 bases between the two germline ends. The CDR3 spells CASSYSVPAANYGYTF. DNA of the CDR3: TGTGCCAGCAGTTACTCGGTTCCAGCAGCTAACTATGGCTACACCTTC.

With regard to this clonotype: Possible read error: a much larger clone is one base away. This chain links TRBV7-2 with TRBJ1-6; perhaps TRBD1 as D (5 bases). Germline loops: CDR1 SGHTA, CDR2 FQGNSA. The CDR3 contains 16 residues. The CDR3 loop reads CASSPLDVRQGSPIHF. The CDR3 coding sequence is TGTGCCAGCAGCCCCCTGGATGTTAGGCAGGGTTCACCCATCCACTTT.

This clonotype showed up many times. This chain uses TRBV5-1 with TRBJ1-2, with 10 bases that match TRBD1. The V and J ends lost 1 base and 6 bases, in that order; junction bases with no gene match: 9. The CDR3 covers 16 residues. The V gene's germline CDR1 is SGHRS and CDR2 YFSETQ. CDR3 in amino acids: CASSLPQTGGEDGYTF. CDR3 in DNA: TGCGCCAGCAGCTTGCCTCAGACAGGGGGCGAGGATGGCTACACCTTC.

Ten or more counts support this clonotype. The rearrangement links TRBV5-1 to TRBJ2-7, with no clear D. Trimming removed 0 bases from V and 5 bases from J, with 12 bases in between. This CDR3 is built from 14 residues. From germline, CDR1 is SGHRS and CDR2 YFSETQ. The CDR3 loop is CASSLAKGRDEQYF. CDR3 nucleotides: TGCGCCAGCAGCTTGGCTAAAGGACGGGACGAGCAGTACTTC.

This clonotype appeared once. The CDR3 loop reads CASSPYTDYEQYF. The CDR3 DNA follows: TGTGCCAGCTCACCTTATACAGACTACGAGCAGTACTTC. This sequence joins TRBV18 and TRBJ2-7; D call uncertain. This CDR3 has 13 amino acids. Trimming stripped 3 bases from V and 3 bases from J, with 9 bases between. Germline V CDR1 and CDR2: KGHSH, LQKENI.

This clonotype was seen repeatedly, ten times or more. This sequence joins TRBV5-1 and TRBJ1-2; tentative D call: TRBD1 (5 bases). Germline lookup yields CDR1 SGHRS and CDR2 YFSETQ. The V end was cut by 0 bases, the J end by 7 bases, with 13 bases between. There are 14 residues in the CDR3. The CDR3 spells CASSLGIEGTGYTF. The CDR3 DNA sequence: TGCGCCAGCAGCTTGGGGATTGAGGGGACTGGCTACACCTTC.

This clonotype was counted between two and nine times. The rearrangement uses TRBV12-3 or TRBV12-4 and TRBJ2-6, with D hard to call. The CDR3 totals 15 residues. Trimming took off 3 bases at V and 0 bases at J, with 6 bases between the two ends. The CDR3 nucleotides read TGTGCCAGCAGTTTCCGTGGCTCTGGGGCCAACGTCCTGACTTTC. Its translation is CASSFRGSGANVLTF.

This clonotype was seen at least ten times. The chain employs TRBV6-6 and TRBJ1-1; 10 bases are shared with TRBD1. Germline CDR1 is MNHNY and CDR2 is SVGAGI (reference sequence). The CDR3 is 14 amino acids. V lost 2 bases, J lost 7 bases, and 4 bases stayed unmatched. CDR3 amino acids: CASSYGGQGLEAFF. CDR3 DNA: TGTGCCAGCAGTTACGGGGGACAGGGGCTTGAAGCTTTCTTT.

The chain has TRBV10-1 and TRBJ2-3; 16 bases match TRBD2. Trimming cost V 3 bases and J 7 bases; bases outside gene matches: 7. Germline V gives CDR1 WNHNN, CDR2 SYGVQD (reference sequence). This CDR3 comprises 17 residues. The CDR3 DNA is TGCGCCAGCAGTGACCAGGGACTAGCGGGGGGGCGAAATACGCAGTATTTT. Translation: CASSDQGLAGGRNTQYF.

This clonotype was recorded many times. Germline and junction disagree at one end, which may indicate a read error. The rearrangement joins TRBV12-3 or TRBV12-4 to TRBJ2-4, with 9 bases identical to TRBD1. The CDR3 sequence is 13 residues long. Written as DNA, the CDR3 is TGTGCCAGCAGTTTACTTTTTGGACAGGGGTGGAACTTC. This translates into CASSLLFGQGWNF.

Ten or more counts support this clonotype. The chain couples TRBV2 to TRBJ1-5; perhaps TRBD1 as D (6 bases). This CDR3 is 16 amino acids long. Between the trimmed V and J ends, which lost 5 bases and 0 bases, there was a span of 14 bases. Per the germline V gene, CDR1 is SNHLY and CDR2 is FYNNEI. The CDR3 sequence is CASSSDYRDSNQPQHF. The CDR3 region has the DNA TGTGCCAGCAGTTCCGATTACAGGGATAGCAATCAGCCCCAGCATTTT.

Many counts were recorded for this clonotype. The rearrangement joins TRBV5-1 to TRBJ2-1, with TRBD2 matching over 11 bases. The CDR3 runs 16 residues. Trimming took 3 bases from V and 7 from J; bases not matched to a gene: 9. The germline gives CDR1 SGHRS, CDR2 YFSETQ. CDR3 region: CASSSIAGGPGNEQFF. The CDR3 DNA reads as TGCGCCAGCAGCTCCATAGCGGGGGGGCCGGGAAATGAGCAGTTCTTC.

The chain employs TRBV15 and TRBJ2-7, with D uncertain. The CDR3 is 16 residues long. The V gene lost 0 bases and the J gene lost 0 bases, with 12 bases spanning the gap. Germline V CDR1 and CDR2: LNHNV, YYDKDF (reference sequence). In DNA form, the CDR3 reads TGTGCCACCAGCAGAGAGTGGGGAATCCTCTCCTACGAGCAGTACTTC. Amino acid sequence: CATSREWGILSYEQYF.

At least ten counts were recorded for this clonotype. This chain connects TRBV10-3 to TRBJ2-5; possibly TRBD2 for D (6 bases). Germline values: CDR1 ENHRY, CDR2 SYGVKD. Trimming left V 0 bases short and J 1 base short, with 9 bases between. The CDR3 consists of 15 residues. The CDR3 DNA reads TGTGCCATCAGTGAGTCGTGGGAGGCCCAAGAGACCCAGTACTTC. It translates to CAISESWEAQETQYF.

At least ten counts were recorded for this clonotype. The rearrangement links TRBV7-2 to TRBJ2-6, with TRBD1 identical over 7 bases. J gave up 1 base and V 4 bases, and 13 bases lay outside the gene matches. CDR1 and CDR2 (germline): SGHTA, FQGNSA. This CDR3 is built from 19 residues. CDR3 sequence: CASSSLGTAKISGANVLTF. As DNA, the CDR3 is TGTGCCAGCAGCTCCCTAGGGACAGCCAAGATTTCTGGGGCCAACGTCCTGACTTTC.

This clonotype was counted at least ten times. V usage is TRBV3-2 and J usage is TRBJ1-3; the tabulated D call, TRBD1, remains unverified against the DNA. TRBV3-2 is a recognized pseudogene. CDR3 length equals 14 residues. The CDR3 region is CASSGRDARNTIYF. Here the CDR3 DNA reads TGTGCCAGCAGCGGCCGGGACGCCAGAAACACCATATATTTT.

This clonotype was observed at least ten times. The CDR3 nucleotides read TGCGCCAGCAGCTCCCTGGGCCAGGGTGAGAGCACCGGGGAGCTGTTTTTT. It encodes CASSSLGQGESTGELFF. The rearrangement links TRBV4-3 to TRBJ2-2; D possibly corresponds to TRBD1 (5 bases). CDR1 is LGHNA, CDR2 YSLEER, per germline. The CDR3 has 17 residues. The germline V and J ends were trimmed by 5 bases and 4 bases, with 20 bases remaining between them.

This clonotype was detected only a few times. The chain links TRBV7-3 to TRBJ2-7; D might be TRBD2 (5 bases). Germline CDR1 is SGHTA and CDR2 is FQGTGA. The CDR3 covers 12 residues. The V and J ends lost 6 bases and 7 bases respectively, with 13 bases between them. CDR3 sequence reads: CASRSGRGEQYF. In DNA, the CDR3 is TGTGCCAGCAGGTCCGGGCGAGGGGAGCAGTACTTC.

This chain joins TRBV20-1 and TRBJ2-7; 8 bases agree with TRBD2. CDR3 length: 15 residues. J lost 2 bases, V lost 3 bases, and 9 bases had no gene match. Germline-derived CDR1 and CDR2 are DFQATT and SNEGSKA (reference sequence). The CDR3 DNA follows: TGCAGTGCTAGTGCCCCCCGGGAGGGTACCTACGAGCAGTACTTC. Translation: CSASAPREGTYEQYF.

This clonotype has ten or more counts. The chain combines TRBV7-3 with TRBJ1-1; D remains ambiguous. This CDR3 has 11 amino acids. Germline V CDR1 and CDR2: SGHTA, FQGTGA. The V gene lost 10 bases and the J gene lost 5 bases, with 11 bases spanning the gap. The CDR3 sequence: CATPNETEAFF. CDR3 bases: TGTGCCACCCCGAATGAGACTGAAGCTTTCTTT. Supplemented by reference TRBV7-3 and TRBJ1-1, the full variable domain reads GAGVSQTPSNKVTEKGKYVELRCDPISGHTALYWYRQSLGQGPEFLIYFQGTGAADDSGLPNDRFFAVRPEGSVSTLKIQRTERGDSAVYLCATPNETEAFFGQGTRLTVV.

This clonotype was recorded at least ten times. The chain recombines TRBV5-1 with TRBJ2-7; 7 nucleotides align to TRBD2. The CDR3 is made up of 16 amino acids. V shed 0 bases, J shed 9 bases, and the junction held 15 bases outside the gene matches. Germline CDR1 is SGHRS and CDR2 is YFSETQ. The CDR3 coding sequence is TGCGCCAGCAGCTTGGCGGCCGGGACTATGGTAACAGGGCAGTACTTC. Amino acid sequence: CASSLAAGTMVTGQYF.

This clonotype appeared many times. The rearrangement joins TRBV5-5 to TRBJ1-4; D is ambiguous. This CDR3 is 12 amino acids long. Per the germline V gene, CDR1 is SGHKS and CDR2 is YYEKEE (reference sequence). Trimming shortened V by 2 bases and J by 4 bases, and 3 bases separated the two germline ends. This CDR3 is CASSFRNEKLFF. CDR3 coding DNA: TGTGCCAGCAGCTTTCGTAATGAAAAACTGTTTTTT.

This clonotype was observed many times. The V gene is TRBV12-3 or TRBV12-4, the J gene TRBJ1-3; D gene ambiguous. V dropped 3 bases and J dropped 0 bases, with 12 bases sitting between them. This CDR3 has 16 amino acids. The CDR3 coding sequence is TGTGCCAGCAGTTTCCGGACTTCCTCCTCTGGAAACACCATATATTTT. Translating it yields CASSFRTSSSGNTIYF.

This clonotype occurred many times. The V and J genes are TRBV6-2 or TRBV6-3 and TRBJ1-2; no clear D. The ends were cut back, 2 bases at V and 1 base at J, with 5 bases in the middle. Germline-derived CDR1 and CDR2 are MNHEY and SVGEGT. This CDR3 region has 13 residues. The CDR3 protein is CASSYALNYGYTF. CDR3 sequence (DNA): TGTGCCAGCAGTTACGCCCTTAACTATGGCTACACCTTC.

This clonotype was observed many times. V usage is TRBV29-1 and J usage is TRBJ2-2, with D maybe TRBD2 (7 bases). Deletions cut 7 bases from V and 7 bases from J, with 22 bases between. This CDR3 comprises 15 residues. Germline V gene lookup returns CDR1 SQVTM and CDR2 ANQGSEA. The CDR3 is CSARKGGLRGGELFF. The CDR3, as DNA: TGCAGCGCCCGGAAGGGGGGGCTCCGAGGCGGGGAGCTGTTTTTT.

This clonotype came up many times. This chain links TRBV7-2 with TRBJ2-1, with 10 nucleotides matching TRBD2. The junction had 13 bases not matched to a gene; V was cut back by 1 base and J by 13 bases. From germline, CDR1 is SGHTA and CDR2 FQGNSA. This CDR3 contains 16 residues. The chain's CDR3 is CASSLVAGGPGGRQFF. The CDR3, as DNA: TGTGCCAGCAGCTTAGTAGCGGGGGGCCCGGGGGGCCGCCAGTTCTTC.

The chain links TRBV5-6 to TRBJ2-4, with D tentatively TRBD1 (5 bases). V was cut by 3 bases and J by 16 bases, with 26 bases left in between. Germline V gene lookup returns CDR1 SGHDT and CDR2 YYEEEE. This CDR3 region has 15 residues. The CDR3 DNA is TGTGCCAGCAGCTCGCAGGGTCTGGCCAAAAACATTCTTTACTTC. It is translated as CASSSQGLAKNILYF.